Shown below are 21 T cell receptor beta chains from a single sample sequenced in a study of Graves' ophthalmopathy and Graves' hyperthyroidism (dated by TCRdb to between 2018 and 2020). Reads for this sample came from an Illumina HiSeq 2000. For repertoire sequencing, TCR beta CDR3 regions were amplified from RNA transcripts. The first round was an RT-PCR using HTBI primers with the Qiagen OneStep RT-PCR kit, and this first round was followed by a second-round multiplex PCR, then size selection and purification. In TCRdb, the public reads were trimmed at Q25 with fastp and aligned with MiXCR, with productive beta chains retained. Each entry merges the rows of one CDR3 protein and shows their most common DNA and genes. The sample includes 1 million to 1.3 million distinct CDR3 sequences, with about 40% observed a single time. The top ten hold around 10% of the sample. Material: peripheral blood or thyroid tissue (not recorded which). These receptor sequences come from an adult man with Graves' hyperthyroidism.

The table lists this clonotype with many counts. The chain couples TRBV19 to TRBJ1-5, with D possibly matching TRBD1 (5 bases). CDR1 is LNHDA and CDR2 is SQIVND in the germline V gene (reference sequence). The CDR3 extends over 11 amino acids. V was cut by 7 bases and J by 11 bases, with 12 bases left in between. The CDR3 loop reads CASTYQGAQHF. The DNA of the CDR3 is TGTGCCAGTACTTATCAAGGGGCCCAGCATTTT.

V is TRBV29-1 and J is TRBJ2-5; 8 positions agree with TRBD1. There are 13 residues in the CDR3. CDR1 is SQVTM and CDR2 is ANQGSEA in the germline V gene. V was pared by 7 bases and J by 1 base, with 5 bases of the junction left unmatched. The CDR3 coding sequence is TGCAGCGCCGTAACAGGGGGCCAAGAGACCCAGTACTTC. Translated, it gives CSAVTGGQETQYF.

This clonotype has a count of ten or more. CDR3 in amino acids: CASRRDRASYEQYF. The CDR3 coding sequence is TGTGCCAGTAGGCGTGACAGGGCCTCCTACGAGCAGTACTTC. V gene TRBV19 combines with J gene TRBJ2-7; 7 nucleotides line up with TRBD1. There are 14 residues in the CDR3. V trimming: 6 bases; J trimming: 0 bases; junction bases outside the gene matches: 5. Looked up from germline, CDR1 is LNHDA and CDR2 is SQIVND (reference sequence).

This clonotype came up many times. This chain connects TRBV6-1 to TRBJ2-5; no firm D call. V dropped 1 base and J dropped 4 bases, with 13 bases sitting between them. CDR1 is MNHNS, CDR2 SASEGT, per germline. The CDR3 is 15 amino acids. This CDR3 reads CASSEGPAILETQYF. In nucleotides, the CDR3 is TGTGCCAGCAGTGAAGGTCCAGCTATACTAGAGACCCAGTACTTC.

There are a few counts of this clonotype. This chain joins TRBV12-3 or TRBV12-4 and TRBJ1-4, with 7 bases that match TRBD1. This CDR3 has 16 residues. J gave up 11 bases and V 4 bases, and 16 bases lay outside the gene matches. This CDR3 is CASSSRQGGPSGKLFF. CDR3 nucleotides: TGTGCCAGCAGTTCAAGACAGGGAGGTCCGTCGGGGAAACTGTTTTTT.

Comments on this clonotype: An end of the junction differs from the germline gene, which may be a read error. This chain connects TRBV7-9 to TRBJ1-2; TRBD1 agrees at 9 bases. CDR1 is SEHNR and CDR2 is FQNEAQ in the germline V gene (reference sequence). This CDR3 is built from 14 residues. The chain's CDR3 is CASTLGTGHYGYTF. The DNA for the CDR3 is TGTGCCAGCACCTTAGGGACAGGGCACTATGGCTACACCTTC.

There are many counts of this clonotype. A much larger clone is a single base away; this may be a read error. The V call is TRBV25-1, the J call TRBJ1-4, with D possibly matching TRBD1 (6 bases). The germline V gene has CDR1 MGHDK and CDR2 SYGVNS. V was cut by 3 bases and J by 7 bases, with 9 bases left in between. The CDR3 runs to 13 residues. Here the CDR3 reads CASSDRGSEKLFF. In nucleotides, the CDR3 is TGTGCCAGCAGTGACAGGGGTAGTGAAAAACTGTTTTTT.

This clonotype has at least ten counts. The V call is TRBV6-5, the J call TRBJ2-5; possibly TRBD1 or TRBD2 for D (5 bases each). Looked up from germline, CDR1 is MNHEY and CDR2 is SVGAGI. Trimming took off 5 bases at V and 13 bases at J, with 17 bases between the two ends. The CDR3 contains 12 residues. The CDR3 DNA sequence: TGTGCCAGCAGTGAGGACGGGGACCTCCGGTACTTC. Translating gives CASSEDGDLRYF.

A remark on this clonotype: With a much larger clone just one base away, this may be a read error. The chain recombines TRBV7-9 with TRBJ2-2, with D perhaps matching TRBD1 (6 bases). CDR1 is SEHNR and CDR2 is FQNEAQ in the germline V gene (reference sequence). This CDR3 comprises 15 residues. Trimming shortened V by 8 bases and J by 3 bases, and 16 bases separated the two germline ends. In DNA, the CDR3 is TGTGCCAGCGGGCACAGGGATACGGACACCGGGGAGCTGTTTTTT. Amino acid sequence: CASGHRDTDTGELFF.

The CDR3 DNA sequence: TGTGCCAGCAGACGAGAGGGGATCACCGGGGAGCTGTTTTTT. Translated, it gives CASRREGITGELFF. This sequence joins TRBV6-1 and TRBJ2-2; D tentatively fits TRBD1 or TRBD2 (5 bases each). The V gene lost 6 bases and the J gene lost 4 bases, with 12 bases spanning the gap. CDR3 length: 14 residues. Looked up from germline, CDR1 is MNHNS and CDR2 is SASEGT.

The rearrangement joins TRBV2 to TRBJ1-1; D perhaps matches TRBD1 (6 bases). Germline V CDR1 and CDR2: SNHLY, FYNNEI. Trimming took off 5 bases at V and 9 bases at J, with 16 bases between the two ends. The CDR3 sequence is 13 residues long. The CDR3 region is CASSRTANTQAFF. CDR3 in DNA: TGTGCCAGCAGTCGGACAGCGAACACACAAGCTTTCTTT.

CDR3 sequence reads: CASSVGHTGLSNYGYTF. The CDR3 coding sequence is TGTGCCAGCAGCGTAGGTCATACGGGGCTTTCTAACTATGGCTACACCTTC. The rearrangement uses TRBV9 and TRBJ1-2; perhaps TRBD1 as D (5 bases). Germline V gives CDR1 SGDLS, CDR2 YYNGEE. The CDR3 length is 17 residues. The V end was cut by 0 bases, the J end by 0 bases, with 15 bases between.

V is TRBV12-3 or TRBV12-4 and J is TRBJ1-3; 12 bases fit TRBD1. The CDR3 extends over 18 amino acids. The V and J ends lost 6 bases and 0 bases, in that order; junction bases with no gene match: 9. CDR3 amino acids: CASRLGGQGAHSGNTIYF. As DNA, the CDR3 is TGTGCCAGCAGATTGGGGGGACAGGGGGCCCACTCTGGAAACACCATATATTTT.

This clonotype has ten or more counts. The chain uses TRBV20-1 and TRBJ2-7; TRBD1 agrees at 9 bases. Losses at the gene ends were 3 bases for V and 7 bases for J; bases not matched to a gene: 13. This CDR3 region has 15 residues. Germline lookup yields CDR1 DFQATT and CDR2 SNEGSKA (reference sequence). The CDR3 DNA reads TGCAGTGCTAGGGGGTGGGACAGGGCAATCGGTGAGCAGTACTTC. Translation: CSARGWDRAIGEQYF.

A note on this clonotype: A much larger clone lies a single base off, so this may be a read error. The CDR3 sequence: CATSDPKVSRLAFF. CDR3 coding DNA: TGTGCCACCAGTGACCCGAAGGTGTCTAGGCTAGCTTTCTTT. This chain uses TRBV24-1 with TRBJ1-1; unclear D gene. CDR1 and CDR2 (germline): KGHDR, SFDVKD. V was clipped by 4 bases and J by 10 bases, with 18 bases between them. The CDR3 covers 14 residues.

This clonotype showed up many times. This sequence joins TRBV7-9 and TRBJ1-2; TRBD1 agrees at 7 bases. This CDR3 comprises 17 residues. Germline lookup yields CDR1 SEHNR and CDR2 FQNEAQ (reference sequence). Germline trimming cut 2 bases from V and 0 bases from J; bases unmatched to any gene: 9. In DNA form, the CDR3 reads TGTGCCAGCAGCTTAATCGTTGGTACAGGGGCTAACTATGGCTACACCTTC. It yields the protein CASSLIVGTGANYGYTF. The full variable domain, completed using reference TRBV7-9 and TRBJ1-2, is DTGVSQNPRHKITKRGQNVTFRCDPISEHNRLYWYRQTLGQGPEFLTYFQNEAQLEKSRLLSDRFSAERPKGSFSTLEIQRTEQGDSAMYLCASSLIVGTGANYGYTFGSGTRLTVV.

This clonotype was recorded at least ten times. V is TRBV12-3 or TRBV12-4 and J is TRBJ2-5, with 7 bases fitting TRBD2. The junction had 9 bases not matched to a gene; V was cut back by 3 bases and J by 5 bases. The CDR3 has 15 amino acids. The CDR3 region is CASSLGGSGYETQYF. Written as DNA, the CDR3 is TGTGCCAGCAGTTTGGGGGGGTCTGGGTATGAGACCCAGTACTTC.

This clonotype showed up many times. The chain joins TRBV9 to TRBJ2-2; TRBD1 is a possible D gene (6 bases). CDR3 length: 14 amino acids. The germline V gene has CDR1 SGDLS and CDR2 YYNGEE. V lost 3 bases to trimming and J lost 7 bases, with 13 bases between them. Here the CDR3 reads CASSAETGYGELFF. CDR3 nucleotide sequence: TGTGCCAGCAGCGCCGAAACAGGGTACGGGGAGCTGTTTTTT.

The rearrangement uses TRBV7-2 and TRBJ1-4, with unresolved D. The germline V gene encodes CDR1 SGHTA and CDR2 FQGNSA. V lost 5 bases and J lost 10, with 8 bases in between. CDR3 size: 11 residues. The chain's CDR3 is CASSHPGKLFF. The CDR3 DNA reads as TGTGCCAGCAGCCACCCTGGAAAACTGTTTTTT.

This clonotype was recorded many times. The chain employs TRBV12-3 or TRBV12-4 and TRBJ2-5; a possible D gene is TRBD1 (6 bases). Trimming took off 6 bases at V and 2 bases at J, with 10 bases between the two ends. This CDR3 region has 13 residues. In nucleotides, the CDR3 is TGTGCCAGCAGAATTACAGGGCAAGAGACCCAGTACTTC. Its translation: CASRITGQETQYF.

This clonotype has ten or more counts. The chain carries TRBV7-9 and TRBJ2-5; TRBD2 aligns across 7 bases. The junction had 4 bases not matched to a gene; V was cut back by 5 bases and J by 1 base. This CDR3 has 14 residues. CDR1 is SEHNR, CDR2 FQNEAQ, per germline (reference sequence). The CDR3: CASSISGSQETQYF. The CDR3 region has the DNA TGTGCCAGCAGCATTAGCGGGTCCCAAGAGACCCAGTACTTC.